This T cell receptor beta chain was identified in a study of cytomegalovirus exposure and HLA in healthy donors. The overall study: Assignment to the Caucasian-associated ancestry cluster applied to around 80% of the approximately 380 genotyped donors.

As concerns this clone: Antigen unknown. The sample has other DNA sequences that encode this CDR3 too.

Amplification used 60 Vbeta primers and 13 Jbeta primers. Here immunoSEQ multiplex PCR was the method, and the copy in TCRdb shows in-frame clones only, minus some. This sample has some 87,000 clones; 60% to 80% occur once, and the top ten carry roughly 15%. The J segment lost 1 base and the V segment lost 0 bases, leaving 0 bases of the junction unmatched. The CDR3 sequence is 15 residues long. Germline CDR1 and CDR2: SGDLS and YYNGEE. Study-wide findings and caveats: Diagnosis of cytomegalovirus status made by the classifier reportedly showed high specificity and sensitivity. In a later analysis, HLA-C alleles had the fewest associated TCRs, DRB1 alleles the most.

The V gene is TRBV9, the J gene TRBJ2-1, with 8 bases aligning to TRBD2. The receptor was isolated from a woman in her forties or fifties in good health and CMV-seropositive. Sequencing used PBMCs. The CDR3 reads CASSVAGGSYNEQFF. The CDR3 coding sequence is TGTGCCAGCAGCGTAGCGGGAGGGTCCTACAATGAGCAGTTCTTC.